These 14 T cell receptor beta chains were all obtained from the same sample, sequenced in a study of T cells in Graves' hyperthyroidism and ophthalmopathy. Template material for amplifying TCR beta CDR3 regions consisted of RNA transcripts. The TCR CDR3 was amplified in a first-round RT-PCR using the HTBI primer set. TCRdb itself ran the multiplex PCR reads through MiXCR, one entry per CDR3 protein. The table has under 400,000 distinct CDR3 sequences, about 15% seen once. Source material: blood. The receptor source for this set is a woman in her fifties or sixties with Graves' ophthalmopathy.

The chain joins TRBV10-3 to TRBJ2-2, with no clear D. CDR1 ENHRY and CDR2 SYGVKD come from the germline V gene. The CDR3 is made up of 14 amino acids. With 0 bases removed from V and 4 bases from J, the gap between germline ends came to 6 bases. CDR3 DNA: TGTGCCATCAGTGAGTCAGGTTTCACCGGGGAGCTGTTTTTT. As protein: CAISESGFTGELFF.

Many counts were recorded for this clonotype. The genes are TRBV7-2 and TRBJ2-7, with D possibly being TRBD1 or TRBD2 (5 bases each). Germline V gene lookup returns CDR1 SGHTA and CDR2 FQGNSA. V lost 7 bases, J lost 5 bases, and 21 bases lay in between. The CDR3 covers 15 residues. DNA of the CDR3: TGTGCCAGCACCCTCTCATGGGGGAGTTCTAACGAGCAGTACTTC. Amino acids: CASTLSWGSSNEQYF.

This clonotype was seen ten or more times. The CDR3, as DNA: TGTGCCAGCAGCTTAAGTTTTAATCGATTACTATCCTACAATGAGCAGTTCTTC. Translated: CASSLSFNRLLSYNEQFF. This chain joins TRBV11-2 and TRBJ2-1; D remains unclear. Germline V gene lookup returns CDR1 SGHAT and CDR2 FQNNGV. Between the trimmed V and J ends, which lost 2 bases and 1 base, there was a span of 18 bases. The length of the CDR3 is 18 residues. Full variable domain (outside the CDR3, taken from reference TRBV11-2 and TRBJ2-1): EAGVAQSPRYKIIEKRQSVAFWCNPISGHATLYWYQQILGQGPKLLIQFQNNGVVDDSQLPKDRFSAERLKGVDSTLKIQPAKLEDSAVYLCASSLSFNRLLSYNEQFFGPGTRLTVL.

J is TRBJ2-5 and V is TRBV7-7; D is uncertain. The V end was cut by 8 bases, the J end by 4 bases, with 17 bases between. The CDR3 runs 14 residues. Germline V gene data show CDR1 as SSHAT and CDR2 as FNYEAQ (reference sequence). CDR3 protein: CASGHSRVGETQYF. CDR3 sequence (DNA): TGTGCCAGCGGTCACAGCCGGGTAGGAGAGACCCAGTACTTC. Filled out from reference TRBV7-7 and TRBJ2-5, the complete variable domain reads GAGVSQSPRYKVTKRGQDVTLRCDPISSHATLYWYQQALGQGPEFLTYFNYEAQPDKSGLPSDRFSAERPEGSISTLTIQRTEQRDSAMYRCASGHSRVGETQYFGPGTRLLVL.

This clonotype came up many times. The chain combines TRBV11-2 with TRBJ2-7, with D possibly matching TRBD2 (6 bases). CDR3 length: 15 residues. V was pared by 5 bases and J by 2 bases, with 16 bases between. Germline lookup yields CDR1 SGHAT and CDR2 FQNNGV. CDR3 in amino acids: CASSPYGGTTYEQYF. The CDR3 nucleotides are TGTGCCAGCAGCCCGTACGGGGGAACTACCTACGAGCAGTACTTC.

In this sample, this clonotype turned up many times. This chain uses TRBV7-2 with TRBJ2-3; no clear D gene. This CDR3 contains 13 residues. V lost 6 bases and J 6 bases, leaving 13 bases between the germline ends. Germline loops: CDR1 SGHTA, CDR2 FQGNSA. CDR3 in DNA: TGTGCCAGCAGTTCCCGACGGGCCGATACGCAGTATTTT. Its translation is CASSSRRADTQYF.

The chain couples TRBV20-1 to TRBJ2-2; 7 bases align to TRBD2. The CDR3 sequence is 14 residues long. Unmatched junction bases numbered 3, after V lost 0 bases and J lost 5 bases. Germline CDR1 and CDR2: DFQATT and SNEGSKA (reference sequence). CDR3 loop: CSAREGGSTGELFF. CDR3 sequence (DNA): TGCAGTGCTAGAGAGGGCGGGAGTACCGGGGAGCTGTTTTTT.

This clonotype was seen a few times. This chain joins TRBV6-1 and TRBJ2-7; 7 nucleotides line up with TRBD2. Trimming cost V 2 bases and J 0 bases; bases outside gene matches: 4. Germline CDR1 and CDR2: MNHNS and SASEGT. This CDR3 spans 15 amino acids. CDR3 coding DNA: TGTGCCAGCAGTGAAAAGCGGGGCCCCTCCTACGAGCAGTACTTC. The encoded protein is CASSEKRGPSYEQYF.

Only one count was recorded for this clonotype. This chain joins TRBV5-4 and TRBJ2-7; 12 bases are a match to TRBD2. The germline CDR1 and CDR2 sequences are SGHNT and YYREEE (reference sequence). The length of the CDR3 is 16 residues. V was pared by 2 bases and J by 2 bases, with 5 bases of the junction left unmatched. CDR3 nucleotide sequence: TGTGCCAGCAGCTTCGGACTAGCGGGACCAACCTACGAGCAGTACTTC. Its protein is CASSFGLAGPTYEQYF.

There are many counts of this clonotype. This chain connects TRBV11-2 to TRBJ2-7, with TRBD2 matching over 7 bases. The CDR3 has 16 amino acids. V lost 5 bases to trimming and J lost 2 bases; unmatched junction nucleotides: 12. Germline loops: CDR1 SGHAT, CDR2 FQNNGV. CDR3 residues: CASSPRDGGGAYEQYF. CDR3 DNA: TGTGCCAGCAGCCCACGGGACGGGGGAGGGGCCTACGAGCAGTACTTC.

This clonotype has a handful of counts. The V call is TRBV6-1, the J call TRBJ2-1; 14 nucleotides agree with TRBD2. This CDR3 is built from 16 residues. Losses at the gene ends were 6 bases for V and 7 bases for J; bases not matched to a gene: 8. Germline CDR1 reads MNHNS; CDR2 reads SASEGT. CDR3 sequence: CASRPTGTSGRNEQFF. CDR3 bases: TGTGCCAGCAGGCCGACCGGGACTAGCGGGAGAAATGAGCAGTTCTTC.

This clonotype was detected many times. The rearrangement uses TRBV6-1 and TRBJ1-1, with 7 bases fitting TRBD1. J lost 4 bases, V lost 3 bases, and 5 bases had no gene match. The CDR3 totals 14 residues. CDR1 and CDR2 (germline): MNHNS, SASEGT. CDR3 region: CASSDGRGGTEAFF. The CDR3, as DNA: TGTGCCAGCAGTGATGGCAGGGGGGGCACTGAAGCTTTCTTT.

This clonotype was seen only a few times. This chain connects TRBV20-1 to TRBJ2-1; 7 bases map to TRBD1. Germline V gene lookup returns CDR1 DFQATT and CDR2 SNEGSKA (reference sequence). V was clipped by 4 bases and J by 6 bases; unmatched bases: 6. CDR3 length: 13 amino acids. In DNA, the CDR3 is TGCAGTGCTAAGGGGGCGGGCGGCAATGAGCAGTTCTTC. Protein sequence: CSAKGAGGNEQFF.

This clonotype came up many times. V usage is TRBV28 and J usage is TRBJ1-2; D call uncertain. This CDR3 is built from 13 residues. Trimming removed 2 bases from V and 1 base from J, with 5 bases in between. The germline CDR1 and CDR2 sequences are MDHEN and SYDVKM. The CDR3 DNA reads as TGTGCCAGCAGTTTAGGGCATAACTATGGCTACACCTTC. Protein: CASSLGHNYGYTF.